This T cell receptor (beta chain) was observed in a study of cytomegalovirus exposure and HLA in healthy donors. In germline, CDR1 is GTSNPN, CDR2 SVGIG (reference sequence). Trimming removed 4 bases at V and 6 bases at J, with 17 bases between. The length of the CDR3 is 14 residues. The sample holds a few counts of this clone. Its antigen remains unknown. The primer mix had 60 Vbeta and 13 Jbeta primers. Here immunoSEQ multiplex PCR was the method, and the copy in TCRdb shows in-frame clones only, minus some. The sample yields around 130,000 clones, roughly four fifths seen once. The study's findings and limits: Relative to equally common others, HLA-associated TCR beta chains showed greater clonal expansion in a later analysis. Presence/absence analyses assumed roughly uniform sequencing depth across donors. There were several of the most significant clusters that appeared linked to common viral pathogens in a later analysis.

This receptor was obtained from a girl aged 2-15 years in good health and CMV-seronegative. The sample was PBMCs. The rearrangement links TRBV30 to TRBJ2-3, with TRBD2 as a possible D gene (5 bases). The CDR3 nucleotides are TGTGCCTGGAAGCACAAGAGGGAGTCCGATACGCAGTATTTT. Translated, it gives CAWKHKRESDTQYF.